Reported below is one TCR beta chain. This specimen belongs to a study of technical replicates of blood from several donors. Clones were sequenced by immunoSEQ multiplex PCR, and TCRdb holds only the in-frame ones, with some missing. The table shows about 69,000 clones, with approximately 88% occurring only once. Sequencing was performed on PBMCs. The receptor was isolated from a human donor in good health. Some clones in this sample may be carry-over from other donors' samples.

This CDR3 is CASSVAAGGTDTQYF. CDR3 DNA: TGTGCCAGCAGCGTAGCGGCGGGGGGCACAGATACGCAGTATTTT. The rearrangement joins TRBV9 to TRBJ2-3; 7 bases are shared with TRBD2. V trimming: 0 bases; J trimming: 1 base; junction bases outside the gene matches: 2. Germline lookup yields CDR1 SGDLS and CDR2 YYNGEE. The CDR3 sequence is 15 residues long.